The 19 T cell receptor beta chains below all came from one sample that was sequenced in a study of T cell responses to AZD1222 COVID-19 vaccine. The method was immunoSEQ multiplex PCR; TCRdb's version includes in-frame clones alone and lacks a portion of them. The profile shows under 150,000 clones, roughly 92% of them singletons. The sequences come from peripheral blood, collected 28 days after the second AZD1222 dose. These receptors were taken from an adult who received the AZD1222 COVID-19 vaccine.

The CDR3 DNA reads TGTGCCACCAGCAGAGAACAGTTAAATGAAAAACTGTTTTTT. The encoded protein is CATSREQLNEKLFF. The rearrangement uses TRBV15 and TRBJ1-4; D gene ambiguous. This CDR3 comprises 14 residues. V lost 0 bases to trimming and J lost 5 bases, with 7 bases between them. CDR1 LNHNV and CDR2 YYDKDF come from the germline V gene (reference sequence).

This chain joins TRBV5-3 and TRBJ1-5; the D is unclear. TRBV5-3 qualifies as an ORF whose function is uncertain. The CDR3 runs 16 residues. Trimming shortened V by 1 base and J by 0 bases, and 11 bases separated the two germline ends. The DNA for the CDR3 is TGTGCCAGAAGCTTGAAGCCGGGGATTAGCAATCAGCCCCAGCATTTT. Protein product: CARSLKPGISNQPQHF.

This clone was found a few times. The chain joins TRBV29-1 to TRBJ2-7, with D unresolved. Germline-derived CDR1 and CDR2 are SQVTM and ANQGSEA. V gave up 2 bases and J gave up 0 bases, with 8 bases separating them. The CDR3 covers 13 residues. This CDR3 reads CSVELGNSYEQYF. The CDR3, as DNA: TGCAGCGTTGAACTGGGAAACTCCTACGAGCAGTACTTC.

A few counts support this clone. The V call is TRBV6-6, the J call TRBJ2-3; D call uncertain. Trimming removed 7 bases at V and 0 bases at J, with 8 bases between. Germline lookup yields CDR1 MNHNY and CDR2 SVGAGI (reference sequence). This CDR3 is built from 13 residues. CDR3 loop: CASIRASTDTQYF. Written as DNA, the CDR3 is TGTGCCAGCATCCGGGCTAGCACAGATACGCAGTATTTT.

The V gene is TRBV7-3, the J gene TRBJ2-7; D unclear. In germline, CDR1 is SGHTA, CDR2 FQGTGA. The length of the CDR3 is 12 residues. V was trimmed by 5 bases and J by 4 bases, leaving 9 bases between them. This CDR3 reads CASSPNGYEQYF. For the CDR3, the DNA is TGTGCCAGCAGCCCAAACGGGTACGAGCAGTACTTC. Together with reference TRBV7-3 and TRBJ2-7, the CDR3 gives the full variable domain: GAGVSQTPSNKVTEKGKYVELRCDPISGHTALYWYRQSLGQGPEFLIYFQGTGAADDSGLPNDRFFAVRPEGSVSTLKIQRTERGDSAVYLCASSPNGYEQYFGPGTRLTVT.

This clone was detected once. The chain combines TRBV6-2 or TRBV6-3 with TRBJ2-7; D uncertain. CDR1 and CDR2 (germline): MNHEY, SVGEGT. This CDR3 region has 15 residues. Trimming took off 6 bases at V and 2 bases at J, with 17 bases between the two ends. CDR3: CASSPLASAPYEQYF. CDR3 coding DNA: TGTGCCAGCAGCCCCCTTGCCAGTGCGCCCTACGAGCAGTACTTC.

This clone was seen a handful of times. This rearrangement joins TRBV6-5 to TRBJ1-5; weak D call: TRBD1 (6 bases). CDR1 is MNHEY and CDR2 is SVGAGI in the germline V gene. Trimming stripped 6 bases from V and 4 bases from J, with 13 bases between. This CDR3 spans 14 amino acids. The CDR3 is CASRLKTGNQPQHF. CDR3 DNA: TGTGCCAGCAGGCTTAAGACAGGAAATCAGCCCCAGCATTTT.

The chain recombines TRBV18 with TRBJ1-5, with D possibly matching TRBD1 (6 bases). Trimming left V 3 bases short and J 2 bases short, with 17 bases between. The CDR3 is 17 amino acids. CDR1 is KGHSH, CDR2 LQKENI, per germline. CDR3 sequence (DNA): TGTGCCAGCTCACCCCGACAGGTTGCAGACGGCAATCAGCCCCAGCATTTT. Translation: CASSPRQVADGNQPQHF.

The rearrangement links TRBV6-2 or TRBV6-3 to TRBJ2-4, with 7 bases identical to TRBD1. After removal of 0 bases from V and 0 bases from J, the junction contained 5 bases not matched to a gene. The CDR3 loop spans 17 amino acids. Germline CDR1 and CDR2: MNHEY and SVGEGT. In DNA, the CDR3 is TGTGCCAGCAGTTACTCCTCACAGGGGCGAGCCAAAAACATTCAGTACTTC. Protein: CASSYSSQGRAKNIQYF.

The rearrangement uses TRBV3-1 (or the pseudogene TRBV3-2) and TRBJ2-1, with D unclear. The CDR3 length is 13 residues. Deletions cut 1 base from V and 8 bases from J, with 9 bases between. Germline loops: CDR1 LGHDT, CDR2 YNNKEL (reference sequence). The chain's CDR3 is CASSQVTRHEQFF. The CDR3 DNA is TGTGCCAGCAGCCAAGTTACCCGCCATGAGCAGTTCTTC.

V gene TRBV28 combines with J gene TRBJ2-7; 9 bases match TRBD2. The CDR3 spans 14 residues. V shed 3 bases and J 10 bases; nucleotides not matched to a gene: 10. Germline CDR1 is MDHEN and CDR2 is SYDVKM. The CDR3 DNA reads TGTGCCAGCAGTTTTGCGGGAGGGCCGATAGAACAGTACTTC. It codes for CASSFAGGPIEQYF.

The J gene is TRBJ2-3, the V gene TRBV7-9, with 10 bases fitting TRBD2. V lost 5 bases, J lost 4 bases, and 6 bases stayed unmatched. The CDR3 totals 15 residues. Germline lookup yields CDR1 SEHNR and CDR2 FQNEAQ (reference sequence). The CDR3 here is CASSQSGGAADTQYF. The CDR3, as DNA: TGTGCCAGCAGCCAGAGCGGGGGGGCCGCAGATACGCAGTATTTT.

The chain is built from TRBV30 and TRBJ1-6, with 8 bases aligning to TRBD1. The CDR3 totals 14 residues. V was clipped by 4 bases and J by 9 bases; unmatched bases: 8. Germline V gives CDR1 GTSNPN, CDR2 SVGIG (reference sequence). In DNA form, the CDR3 reads TGTGCCTGGATTGATACAGGGGGGGGTTCACCCCTCCACTTT. This encodes CAWIDTGGGSPLHF.

The gene calls are TRBV12-3 or TRBV12-4 and TRBJ2-3; D gene unclear. V gave up 7 bases and J gave up 5 bases, with 13 bases separating them. The CDR3 is 13 residues long. The CDR3 loop is CASTVDRVDTQYF. The CDR3 DNA reads TGTGCCAGCACCGTGGACCGGGTAGATACGCAGTATTTT.

The genes are TRBV12-3 or TRBV12-4 and TRBJ2-7; no clear D. This CDR3 is 12 amino acids long. V lost 2 bases and J 4 bases, leaving 6 bases between the germline ends. The DNA for the CDR3 is TGTGCCAGCAGTTTAATGGGGTACGAGCAGTACTTC. Translated, it gives CASSLMGYEQYF.

A single count supports this clone. V and J are TRBV7-2 and TRBJ2-7; 9 nucleotides agree with TRBD1. The germline V gene encodes CDR1 SGHTA and CDR2 FQGNSA. V was pared by 2 bases and J by 6 bases, with 11 bases of the junction left unmatched. CDR3 length equals 16 residues. Here the CDR3 DNA reads TGTGCCAGCAGCTTAAAGGGACAGGGCGTCTCGGGCGAGCAGTACTTC. Translation: CASSLKGQGVSGEQYF.

This sequence joins TRBV12-3 or TRBV12-4 and TRBJ1-5; D is unresolved. The CDR3 covers 13 residues. V lost 1 base and J 7 bases, leaving 8 bases between the germline ends. The CDR3 sequence is CASSLGKGQPQHF. In DNA form, the CDR3 reads TGTGCCAGCAGTTTAGGTAAGGGACAGCCCCAGCATTTT.

The rearrangement joins TRBV5-5 to TRBJ1-5; D gene ambiguous. Trimming stripped 4 bases from V and 0 bases from J, with 5 bases between. The CDR3 spans 13 residues. Germline values: CDR1 SGHKS, CDR2 YYEKEE (reference sequence). The CDR3 reads CASSATSNQPQHF. As DNA, the CDR3 is TGTGCCAGCAGCGCTACTAGCAATCAGCCCCAGCATTTT.

This rearrangement joins TRBV24-1 to TRBJ2-7, with 13 bases lining up with TRBD2. Germline V gene sequence: CDR1 KGHDR, CDR2 SFDVKD. The trim removed 9 bases at V and 3 bases at J, leaving 13 bases unmatched. This CDR3 is 17 amino acids long. CDR3 region: CATRPGLAGTADYEQYF. CDR3 nucleotide sequence: TGTGCCACCCGGCCGGGACTAGCGGGAACAGCCGACTACGAGCAGTACTTC.